This T cell receptor (beta chain) derives from a study of blood T cell repertoires in COVID-19. Original data processing: Nucleated cell counts were estimated from reference gene primer amplification. Produced via immunoSEQ multiplex PCR; TCRdb's table is partial and in-frame only. V, J and clone size were drawn from that table, and D and trimming were deduced from the DNA. Among 130,000 to 150,000 clones, more than 60% were seen once, and the ten largest hold approximately 2%. The CDR3 is 13 amino acids. Per the germline V gene, CDR1 is SGHTA and CDR2 is FQGTGA. Deletions cut 5 bases from V and 7 bases from J, with 9 bases between.

The J gene is TRBJ1-6, the V gene TRBV7-3; the D is unclear. This TCR came from an older woman with acute or convalescent COVID-19. Sequencing was performed on peripheral blood. This CDR3 reads CASSLNRNSPLHF. The DNA for the CDR3 is TGTGCCAGCAGCCTAAACAGAAATTCACCCCTCCACTTT.